A single sample is the source of the 21 T cell receptor beta chains below, sequenced in a study of shared clonotypes between healthy human individuals. Repertoires were generated with immunoSEQ multiplex PCR, while TCRdb's copy carries only in-frame clones and drops some. The sample carries about 870,000 clones, 80% to 95% recorded once. As defined, naive CD8 cells were CD45RO-negative and positively selected for CCR7, with terminally differentiated effector memory CD45RA+ cells excluded. Sequenced material: naive CD8+ T cells sorted from blood. Receptors were obtained from a man in his thirties or forties in good health.

V gene TRBV7-9 combines with J gene TRBJ1-4, with 7 positions matching TRBD1. The junction had 4 bases not matched to a gene; V was cut back by 1 base and J by 8 bases. The CDR3 is 14 residues long. CDR1 SEHNR and CDR2 FQNEAQ come from the germline V gene (reference sequence). CDR3 amino acids: CASSLDQGEEKLFF. For the CDR3, the DNA is TGTGCCAGCAGCTTAGACCAGGGGGAAGAAAAACTGTTTTTT.

V is TRBV15 and J is TRBJ2-1; a possible D gene is TRBD2 (5 bases). Germline values: CDR1 LNHNV, CDR2 YYDKDF (reference sequence). Trimming took off 3 bases at V and 10 bases at J, with 13 bases between the two ends. This CDR3 has 13 residues. CDR3 sequence reads: CATSRGRLWEQFF. The CDR3 coding sequence is TGTGCCACCAGCAGGGGAAGACTATGGGAGCAGTTCTTC.

The J gene is TRBJ1-2, the V gene TRBV6-6; TRBD1 agrees at 7 bases. CDR3 size: 14 residues. Germline V gene lookup returns CDR1 MNHNY and CDR2 SVGAGI (reference sequence). V shed 6 bases, J shed 2 bases, and the junction held 6 bases outside the gene matches. The CDR3 DNA reads as TGTGCCAGCAGAGGACAGGCGTGGAACTATGGCTACACCTTC. Translated: CASRGQAWNYGYTF.

The V and J genes are TRBV28 and TRBJ2-1; D possibly corresponds to TRBD2 (5 bases). Germline CDR1 reads MDHEN; CDR2 reads SYDVKM. Trimming pared 5 bases from V and 3 bases from J, leaving 11 bases between. The CDR3 covers 14 residues. The CDR3 region is CASSIIGLYNEQFF. The CDR3 DNA sequence: TGTGCCAGCAGTATCATAGGACTCTACAATGAGCAGTTCTTC.

This sequence joins TRBV6-5 and TRBJ2-3; the D gene is possibly TRBD2 (6 bases). Trimming took off 7 bases at V and 3 bases at J, with 17 bases between the two ends. The CDR3 extends over 15 amino acids. CDR1 is MNHEY and CDR2 is SVGAGI in the germline V gene. The CDR3 nucleotides read TGTGCCAGCACTCCGGGGCGACTAGTGACAGATACGCAGTATTTT. Translation: CASTPGRLVTDTQYF.

The chain has TRBV7-3 and TRBJ1-2; D remains unclear. Germline-derived CDR1 and CDR2 are SGHTA and FQGTGA. Deletions cut 1 base from V and 4 bases from J, with 13 bases between. The CDR3 consists of 15 residues. DNA of the CDR3: TGTGCCAGCAGCTTAAATTCCGGGTCCAGCTATGGCTACACCTTC. Its protein is CASSLNSGSSYGYTF.

The chain links TRBV6-6 to TRBJ2-5; TRBD1 matches 7 bases. This CDR3 spans 13 amino acids. V shed 7 bases, J shed 5 bases, and the junction held 7 bases outside the gene matches. Germline assignment: CDR1 MNHNY and CDR2 SVGAGI (reference sequence). In nucleotides, the CDR3 is TGTGCCAGCACCCTAACAGGGGACGAGACCCAGTACTTC. Amino acid sequence: CASTLTGDETQYF.

This clone was detected once. The rearrangement joins TRBV10-3 to TRBJ2-7; D remains ambiguous. Trimming stripped 3 bases from V and 0 bases from J, with 6 bases between. Germline CDR1 ENHRY, CDR2 SYGVKD. The CDR3 is made up of 13 amino acids. The CDR3 loop reads CAISEGISYEQYF. The CDR3, as DNA: TGTGCCATCAGTGAAGGAATCTCCTACGAGCAGTACTTC.

The chain recombines TRBV7-2 with TRBJ2-7; 10 nucleotides agree with TRBD2. This CDR3 is 17 amino acids long. Germline CDR1 SGHTA, CDR2 FQGNSA. Trimming removed 3 bases from V and 2 bases from J; junction bases left unmatched: 10. CDR3 in amino acids: CASSFPRTSGTTYEQYF. DNA for the CDR3: TGTGCCAGCAGCTTCCCTAGAACTAGCGGGACCACCTACGAGCAGTACTTC.

CDR3 amino acids: CATSRVPGLAGVVLSYNEQFF. Written as DNA, the CDR3 is TGTGCCACCAGCAGAGTGCCTGGACTAGCGGGAGTTGTCTTGTCTTACAATGAGCAGTTCTTC. V usage is TRBV15 and J usage is TRBJ2-1; TRBD2 aligns across 13 bases. The V gene end was trimmed by 1 base and the J gene end by 4 bases; junction bases not matched to a gene: 16. Looked up from germline, CDR1 is LNHNV and CDR2 is YYDKDF (reference sequence). The CDR3 covers 21 residues.

The V call is TRBV11-2, the J call TRBJ2-3, with TRBD2 identical over 7 bases. This CDR3 is built from 14 residues. Per the germline V gene, CDR1 is SGHAT and CDR2 is FQNNGV. With 5 bases clipped from V and 1 base from J, the junction kept 3 bases outside the gene matches. Here the CDR3 DNA reads TGTGCCAGCAGCCGCAGCGGGGGCACAGATACGCAGTATTTT. It yields the protein CASSRSGGTDTQYF.

V and J are TRBV19 and TRBJ2-3, with 11 bases aligning to TRBD1. The CDR3 is 17 amino acids. V trimming: 7 bases; J trimming: 4 bases; junction bases outside the gene matches: 13. The V gene's germline CDR1 is LNHDA and CDR2 SQIVND (reference sequence). DNA of the CDR3: TGTGCCAGTACCCTCAGATGGGACAGGGGGATTGCAGATACGCAGTATTTT. Translating it yields CASTLRWDRGIADTQYF. Looking up the rest from reference TRBV19 and TRBJ2-3 gives the full variable domain: DGGITQSPKYLFRKEGQNVTLSCEQNLNHDAMYWYRQDPGQGLRLIYYSQIVNDFQKGDIAEGYSVSREKKESFPLTVTSAQKNPTAFYLCASTLRWDRGIADTQYFGPGTRLTVL.

J is TRBJ2-2 and V is TRBV25-1, with a weak D call TRBD1 (5 bases). The CDR3 runs to 11 residues. Trimming took off 6 bases at V and 8 bases at J, with 7 bases between the two ends. Germline CDR1 MGHDK, CDR2 SYGVNS. The CDR3 sequence: CASRAGGELFF. The CDR3 nucleotides are TGTGCCAGCAGGGCAGGGGGGGAGCTGTTTTTT.

Only one count was recorded for this clone. Distinct nucleotide sequences in the sample also encode this CDR3. V usage is TRBV27 and J usage is TRBJ1-1; D gene uncertain. CDR3 size: 13 residues. V lost 0 bases and J lost 1, with 3 bases in between. CDR1 MNHEY and CDR2 SMNVEV come from the germline V gene (reference sequence). The CDR3 is CASSLSANTEAFF. The CDR3 DNA reads as TGTGCCAGCAGTTTATCTGCGAACACTGAAGCTTTCTTT.

The chain recombines TRBV6-5 with TRBJ1-4; D unresolved. V lost 6 bases to trimming and J lost 5 bases, with 7 bases between them. The CDR3 runs 12 residues. In germline, CDR1 is MNHEY, CDR2 SVGAGI. DNA for the CDR3: TGTGCCAGCAGCCCCCTCAATGAAAAACTGTTTTTT. It translates to CASSPLNEKLFF.

About this clone: This could be a read error, since a much larger clone is one nucleotide away. Other DNA variants within this sample encode the same CDR3. This chain joins TRBV7-9 and TRBJ1-1; no reliable D call. The germline V gene has CDR1 SEHNR and CDR2 FQNEAQ (reference sequence). The CDR3 contains 12 residues. The V and J ends lost 1 base and 4 bases respectively, with 4 bases between them. CDR3: CASSLGSTEAFF. DNA of the CDR3: TGTGCCAGCAGCTTAGGGAGCACTGAAGCTTTCTTT.

This rearrangement joins TRBV11-3 to TRBJ2-7; 9 bases agree with TRBD1. With 5 bases clipped from V and 0 bases from J, the junction kept 5 bases outside the gene matches. The CDR3 has 15 amino acids. CDR1 and CDR2 (germline): SGHNT, YENEEA. The CDR3 region is CASSKGQGSSYEQYF. The DNA for the CDR3 is TGTGCCAGCAGCAAGGGACAGGGAAGCTCCTACGAGCAGTACTTC. Complete variable domain (other parts from reference TRBV11-3 and TRBJ2-7): EAGVVQSPRYKIIEKKQPVAFWCNPISGHNTLYWYLQNLGQGPELLIRYENEEAVDDSQLPKDRFSAERLKGVDSTLKIQPAELGDSAVYLCASSKGQGSSYEQYFGPGTRLTVT.

The chain couples TRBV7-6 to TRBJ2-1; D is undetermined. CDR3 size: 12 residues. Trimming took off 3 bases at V and 8 bases at J, with 8 bases between the two ends. CDR1 and CDR2 from the germline V gene are SGHVS and FNYEAQ. In nucleotides, the CDR3 is TGTGCCAGCAGCTTCACCGAGGATGAGCAGTTCTTC. Translated: CASSFTEDEQFF.

The chain employs TRBV10-2 and TRBJ1-2, with 7 nucleotides matching TRBD1. The germline CDR1 and CDR2 sequences are WSHSY and SAAADI. J gave up 4 bases and V 0 bases, and 8 bases lay outside the gene matches. The CDR3 is 16 residues long. The CDR3 loop is CASSESQGEVGYGYTF. The CDR3 DNA is TGCGCCAGCAGTGAGTCCCAGGGGGAAGTGGGCTATGGCTACACCTTC.

CDR3 sequence (DNA): TGCGCCAGCAGCCAAGATCCGGGGCTGGGGAACAATGAGCAGTTCTTC. This sequence encodes CASSQDPGLGNNEQFF. This chain joins TRBV4-1 and TRBJ2-1; D may be TRBD1 or TRBD2 (5 bases each). Trimming took off 0 bases at V and 5 bases at J, with 14 bases between the two ends. Germline CDR1 MGHRA, CDR2 YSYEKL. The CDR3 has 16 amino acids.

The chain joins TRBV4-1 to TRBJ2-4, with D perhaps matching TRBD2 (6 bases). The V and J ends lost 5 bases and 3 bases respectively, with 14 bases between them. The CDR3 runs to 15 residues. In germline, CDR1 is MGHRA, CDR2 YSYEKL. CDR3 residues: CASSIPGVGKNIQYF. In nucleotides, the CDR3 is TGCGCCAGCAGCATACCGGGAGTTGGCAAAAACATTCAGTACTTC.